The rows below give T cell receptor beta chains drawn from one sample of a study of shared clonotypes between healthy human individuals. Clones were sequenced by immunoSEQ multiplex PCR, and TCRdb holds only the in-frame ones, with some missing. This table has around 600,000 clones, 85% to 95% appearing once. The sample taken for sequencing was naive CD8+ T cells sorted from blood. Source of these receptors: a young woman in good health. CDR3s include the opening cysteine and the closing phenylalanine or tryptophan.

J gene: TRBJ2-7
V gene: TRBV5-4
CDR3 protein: CASSQGGESYEQYF

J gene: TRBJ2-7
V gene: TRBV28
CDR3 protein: CASSVTGTRYEQYF

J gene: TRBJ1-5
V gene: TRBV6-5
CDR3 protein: CASSHQAKPQHF

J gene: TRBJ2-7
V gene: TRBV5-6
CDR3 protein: CASSLGTSGSVGEQYF

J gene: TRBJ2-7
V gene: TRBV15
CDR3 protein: CATTSTGDHSYEQYF

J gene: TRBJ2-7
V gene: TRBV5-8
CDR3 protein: CASSLGGAGYEQYF

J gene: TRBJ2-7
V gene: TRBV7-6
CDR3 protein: CASSQGQGFEQYF

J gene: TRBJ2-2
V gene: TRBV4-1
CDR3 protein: CASSQDEGFRESNTGELFF

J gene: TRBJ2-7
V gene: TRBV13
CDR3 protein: CASSSEHYEQYF

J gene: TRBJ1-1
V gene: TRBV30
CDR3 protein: CAWSVRWPGFGAFF

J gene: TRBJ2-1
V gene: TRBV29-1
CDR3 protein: CSGEAGDNEQFF

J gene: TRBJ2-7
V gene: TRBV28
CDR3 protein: CASSFPSLRDRVDEQYF

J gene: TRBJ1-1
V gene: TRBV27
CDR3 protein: CASGGGQLEAFF

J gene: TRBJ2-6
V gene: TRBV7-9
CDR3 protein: CASSRWLYHDSRANVLTF

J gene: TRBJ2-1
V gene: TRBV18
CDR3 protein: CASSATGGSYNEQFF

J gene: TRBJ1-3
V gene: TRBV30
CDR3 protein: CAWSGVGNTIYF

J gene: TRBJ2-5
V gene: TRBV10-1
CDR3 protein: CASSDTSGPQETQYF

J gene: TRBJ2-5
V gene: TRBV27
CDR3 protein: CASRKRQGAQYF

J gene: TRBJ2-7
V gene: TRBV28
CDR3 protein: CASSWAGVGYEQYF

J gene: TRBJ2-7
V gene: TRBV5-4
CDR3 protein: CASSWGTGGYEQYF

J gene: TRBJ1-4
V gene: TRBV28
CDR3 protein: CASSSTGATNEKLFF

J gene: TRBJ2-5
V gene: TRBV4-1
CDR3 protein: CASSQDEGLAGVLETQYF

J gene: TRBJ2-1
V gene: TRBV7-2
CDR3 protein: CASSFSASGRGLEQFF

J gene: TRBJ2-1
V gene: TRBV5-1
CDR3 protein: CASSLDDGGVIYNEQFF

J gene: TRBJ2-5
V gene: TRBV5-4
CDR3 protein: CASSPTSQETQYF

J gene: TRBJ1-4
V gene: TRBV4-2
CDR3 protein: CASSQDEEGWNEKLFF

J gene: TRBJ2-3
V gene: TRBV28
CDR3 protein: CASSSLSGTDTQYF